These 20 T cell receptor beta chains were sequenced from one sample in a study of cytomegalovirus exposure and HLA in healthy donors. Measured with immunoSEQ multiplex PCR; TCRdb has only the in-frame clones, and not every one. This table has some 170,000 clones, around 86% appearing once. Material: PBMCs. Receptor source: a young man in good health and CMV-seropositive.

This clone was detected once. CDR3 coding DNA: TGTGCCATCAGTCTAAACAGGGGGACTAACTATGGCTACACCTTC. Residues: CAISLNRGTNYGYTF. The V and J genes are TRBV10-3 and TRBJ1-2; TRBD1 aligns across 8 bases. V was clipped by 5 bases and J by 0 bases; unmatched bases: 5. The CDR3 sequence is 15 residues long. The germline V gene encodes CDR1 ENHRY and CDR2 SYGVKD.

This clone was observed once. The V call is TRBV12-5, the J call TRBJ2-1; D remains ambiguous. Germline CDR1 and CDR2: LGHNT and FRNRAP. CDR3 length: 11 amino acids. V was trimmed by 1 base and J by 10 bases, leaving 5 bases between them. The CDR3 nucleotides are TGTGCTAGTGGTTTGGCTTTCGAGCAGTTCTTC. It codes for CASGLAFEQFF.

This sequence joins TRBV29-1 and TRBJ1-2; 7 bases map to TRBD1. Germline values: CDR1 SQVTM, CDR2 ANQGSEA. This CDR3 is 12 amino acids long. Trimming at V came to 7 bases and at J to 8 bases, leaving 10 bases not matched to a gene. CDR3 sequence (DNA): TGCAGCGACGGAGCCACAGGGGAGGGCTACACCTTC. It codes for CSDGATGEGYTF.

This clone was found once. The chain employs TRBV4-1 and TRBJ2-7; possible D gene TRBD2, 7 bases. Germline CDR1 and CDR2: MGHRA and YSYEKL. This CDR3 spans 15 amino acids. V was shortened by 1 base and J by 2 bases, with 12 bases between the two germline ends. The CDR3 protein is CASSQGSGGPYEQYF. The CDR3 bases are TGCGCCAGCAGCCAAGGTTCGGGGGGCCCCTACGAGCAGTACTTC.

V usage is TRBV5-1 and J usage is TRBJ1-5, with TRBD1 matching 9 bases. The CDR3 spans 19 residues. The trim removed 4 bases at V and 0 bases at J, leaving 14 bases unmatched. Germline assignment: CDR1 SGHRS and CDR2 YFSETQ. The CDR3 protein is CASSPPGTGPSYSNQPQHF. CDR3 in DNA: TGCGCCAGCAGCCCCCCCGGGACAGGGCCGTCCTATAGCAATCAGCCCCAGCATTTT.

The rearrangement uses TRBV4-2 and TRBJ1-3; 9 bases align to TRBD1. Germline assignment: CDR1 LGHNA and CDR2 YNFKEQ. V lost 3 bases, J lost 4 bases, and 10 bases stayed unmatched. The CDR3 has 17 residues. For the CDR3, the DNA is TGTGCCAGCAGCCAGTCCCGACAGGGGGGAATAGGAAACACCATATATTTT. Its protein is CASSQSRQGGIGNTIYF.

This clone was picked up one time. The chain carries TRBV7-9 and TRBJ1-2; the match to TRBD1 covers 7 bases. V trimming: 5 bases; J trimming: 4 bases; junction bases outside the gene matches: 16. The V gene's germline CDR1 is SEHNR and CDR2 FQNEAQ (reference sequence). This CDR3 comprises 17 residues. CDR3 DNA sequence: TGTGCCAGCAGCACAGGGGCCGAGACAGCGATGGGCTATGGCTACACCTTC. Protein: CASSTGAETAMGYGYTF.

This CDR3 reads CASSPGQVYEQYF. The CDR3 region has the DNA TGTGCCAGCAGCCCGGGACAGGTCTACGAGCAGTACTTC. The chain is built from TRBV7-8 and TRBJ2-7; 8 nucleotides agree with TRBD1. Germline CDR1 SGHVS, CDR2 FQNEAQ. Trimming took 5 bases from V and 3 from J; bases not matched to a gene: 3. This CDR3 comprises 13 residues.

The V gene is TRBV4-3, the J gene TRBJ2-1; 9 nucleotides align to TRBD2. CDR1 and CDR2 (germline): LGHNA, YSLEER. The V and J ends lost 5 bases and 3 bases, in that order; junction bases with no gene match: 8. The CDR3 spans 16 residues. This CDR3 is CASSSSGTSRYNEQFF. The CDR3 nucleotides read TGCGCCAGCAGCTCTTCCGGGACTAGCCGCTACAATGAGCAGTTCTTC.

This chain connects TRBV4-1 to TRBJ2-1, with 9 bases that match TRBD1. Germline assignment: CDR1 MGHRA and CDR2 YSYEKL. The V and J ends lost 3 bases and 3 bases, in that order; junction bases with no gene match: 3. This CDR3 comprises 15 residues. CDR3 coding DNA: TGCGCCAGCAGCCACCGGGACAGGGACTACAATGAGCAGTTCTTC. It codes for CASSHRDRDYNEQFF.

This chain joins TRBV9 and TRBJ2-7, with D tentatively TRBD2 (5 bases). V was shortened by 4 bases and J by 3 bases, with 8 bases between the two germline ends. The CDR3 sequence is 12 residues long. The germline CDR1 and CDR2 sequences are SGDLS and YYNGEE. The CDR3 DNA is TGTGCCAGCAGCAAACGGGGCTACGAGCAGTACTTC. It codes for CASSKRGYEQYF.

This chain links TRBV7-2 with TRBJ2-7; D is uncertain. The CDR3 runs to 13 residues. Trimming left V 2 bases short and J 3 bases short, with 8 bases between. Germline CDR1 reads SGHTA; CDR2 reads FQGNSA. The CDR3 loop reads CASSLSVGYEQYF. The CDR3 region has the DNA TGTGCCAGCAGCTTATCCGTCGGCTACGAGCAGTACTTC.

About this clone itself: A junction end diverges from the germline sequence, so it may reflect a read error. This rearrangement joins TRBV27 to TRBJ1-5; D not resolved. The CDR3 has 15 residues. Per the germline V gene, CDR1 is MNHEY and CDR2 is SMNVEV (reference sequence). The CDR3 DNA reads TGTGCCAGCAGTGTATCCGGGAGCGCGTATCAGCCCCAGCATTTT. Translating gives CASSVSGSAYQPQHF.

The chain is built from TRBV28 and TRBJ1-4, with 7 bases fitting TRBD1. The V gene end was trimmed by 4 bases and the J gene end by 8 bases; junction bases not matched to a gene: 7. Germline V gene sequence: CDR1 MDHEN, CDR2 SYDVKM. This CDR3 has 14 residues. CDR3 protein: CASSWGQIQEKLFF. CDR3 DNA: TGTGCCAGCAGTTGGGGACAGATTCAGGAAAAACTGTTTTTT.

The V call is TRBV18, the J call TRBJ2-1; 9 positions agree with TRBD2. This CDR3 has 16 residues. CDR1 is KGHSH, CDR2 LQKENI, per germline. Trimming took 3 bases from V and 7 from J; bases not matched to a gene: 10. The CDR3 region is CASSPVAGGIANEQFF. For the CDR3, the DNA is TGTGCCAGCTCACCTGTCGCGGGAGGGATAGCAAATGAGCAGTTCTTC.

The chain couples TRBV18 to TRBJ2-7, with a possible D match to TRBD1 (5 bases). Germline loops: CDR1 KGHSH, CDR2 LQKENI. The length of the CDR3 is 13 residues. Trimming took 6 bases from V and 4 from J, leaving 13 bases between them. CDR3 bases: TGTGCCAGCTCTCGAATTCAGGGTTACGAGCAGTACTTC. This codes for CASSRIQGYEQYF. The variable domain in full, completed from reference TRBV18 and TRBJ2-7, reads NAGVMQNPRHLVRRRGQEARLRCSPMKGHSHVYWYRQLPEEGLKFMVYLQKENIIDESGMPKERFSAEFPKEGPSILRIQQVVRGDSAAYFCASSRIQGYEQYFGPGTRLTVT.

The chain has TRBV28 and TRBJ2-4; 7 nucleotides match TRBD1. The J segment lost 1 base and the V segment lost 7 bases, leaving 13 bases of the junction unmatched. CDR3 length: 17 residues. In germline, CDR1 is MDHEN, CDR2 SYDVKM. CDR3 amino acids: CASIPRGFGRAKNIQYF. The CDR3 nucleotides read TGTGCCAGCATCCCCAGGGGGTTCGGTAGGGCCAAAAACATTCAGTACTTC.

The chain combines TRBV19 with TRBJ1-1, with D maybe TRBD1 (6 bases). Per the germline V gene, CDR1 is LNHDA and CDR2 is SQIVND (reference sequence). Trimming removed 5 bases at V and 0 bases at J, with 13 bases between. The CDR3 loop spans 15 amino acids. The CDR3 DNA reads TGTGCCAGTAGTGACCGGGGACAAATGAACACTGAAGCTTTCTTT. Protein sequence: CASSDRGQMNTEAFF.

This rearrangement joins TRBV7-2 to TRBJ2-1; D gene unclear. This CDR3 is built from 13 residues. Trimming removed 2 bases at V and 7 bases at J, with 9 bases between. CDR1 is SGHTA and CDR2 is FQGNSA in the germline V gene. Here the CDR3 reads CASSLSSANEQFF. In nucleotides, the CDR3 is TGTGCCAGCAGCTTAAGCAGCGCAAATGAGCAGTTCTTC.

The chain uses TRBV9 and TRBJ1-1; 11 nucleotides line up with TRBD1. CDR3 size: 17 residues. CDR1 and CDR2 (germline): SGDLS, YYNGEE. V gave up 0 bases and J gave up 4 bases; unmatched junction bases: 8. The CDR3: CASSVAGTGGVGTEAFF. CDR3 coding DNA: TGTGCCAGCAGCGTAGCCGGGACAGGGGGTGTTGGCACTGAAGCTTTCTTT.